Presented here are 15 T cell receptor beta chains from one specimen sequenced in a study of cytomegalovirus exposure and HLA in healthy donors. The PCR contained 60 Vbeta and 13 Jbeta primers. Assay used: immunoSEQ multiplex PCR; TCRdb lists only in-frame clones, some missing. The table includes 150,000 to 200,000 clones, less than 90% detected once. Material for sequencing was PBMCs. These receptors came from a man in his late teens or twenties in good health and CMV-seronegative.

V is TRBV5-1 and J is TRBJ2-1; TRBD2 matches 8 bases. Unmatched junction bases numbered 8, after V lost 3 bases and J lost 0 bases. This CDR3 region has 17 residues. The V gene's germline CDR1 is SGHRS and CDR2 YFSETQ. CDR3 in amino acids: CASSWDIAGSSYNEQFF. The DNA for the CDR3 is TGCGCCAGCAGCTGGGATATAGCGGGAAGCTCCTACAATGAGCAGTTCTTC. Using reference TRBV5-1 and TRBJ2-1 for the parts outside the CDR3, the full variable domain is KAGVTQTPRYLIKTRGQQVTLSCSPISGHRSVSWYQQTPGQGLQFLFEYFSETQRNKGNFPGRFSGRQFSNSRSEMNVSTLELGDSALYLCASSWDIAGSSYNEQFFGPGTRLTVL.

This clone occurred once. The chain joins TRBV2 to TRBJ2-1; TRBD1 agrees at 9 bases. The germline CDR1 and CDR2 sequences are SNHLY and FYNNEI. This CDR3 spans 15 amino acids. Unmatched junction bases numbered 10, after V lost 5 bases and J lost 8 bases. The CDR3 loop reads CASSSNRDRVHEQFF. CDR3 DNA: TGTGCCAGCAGTTCCAATCGGGACAGGGTGCATGAGCAGTTCTTC.

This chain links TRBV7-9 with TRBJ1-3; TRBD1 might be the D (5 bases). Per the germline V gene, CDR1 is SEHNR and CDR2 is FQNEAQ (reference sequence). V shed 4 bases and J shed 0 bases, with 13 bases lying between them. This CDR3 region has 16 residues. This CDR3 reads CASSYGAVFSGNTIYF. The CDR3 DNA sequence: TGTGCCAGCAGCTATGGGGCGGTATTCTCTGGAAACACCATATATTTT. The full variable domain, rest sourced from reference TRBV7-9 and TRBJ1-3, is DTGVSQNPRHKITKRGQNVTFRCDPISEHNRLYWYRQTLGQGPEFLTYFQNEAQLEKSRLLSDRFSAERPKGSFSTLEIQRTEQGDSAMYLCASSYGAVFSGNTIYFGEGSWLTVV.

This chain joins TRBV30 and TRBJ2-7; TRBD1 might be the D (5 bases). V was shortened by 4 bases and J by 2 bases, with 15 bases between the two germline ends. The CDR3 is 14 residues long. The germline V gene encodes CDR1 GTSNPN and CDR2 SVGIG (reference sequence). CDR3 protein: CAWTHQGGTYEQYF. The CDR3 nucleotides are TGTGCCTGGACCCACCAGGGCGGTACCTACGAGCAGTACTTC.

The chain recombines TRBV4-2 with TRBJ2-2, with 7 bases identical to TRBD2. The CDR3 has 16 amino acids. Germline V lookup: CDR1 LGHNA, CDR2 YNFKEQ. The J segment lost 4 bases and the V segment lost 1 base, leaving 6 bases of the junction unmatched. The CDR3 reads CASSQVTAGVTGELFF. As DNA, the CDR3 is TGTGCCAGCAGCCAAGTCACGGCGGGGGTCACCGGGGAGCTGTTTTTT.

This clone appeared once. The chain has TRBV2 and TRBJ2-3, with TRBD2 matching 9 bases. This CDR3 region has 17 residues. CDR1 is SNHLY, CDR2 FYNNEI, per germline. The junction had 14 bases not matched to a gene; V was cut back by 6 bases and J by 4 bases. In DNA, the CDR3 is TGTGCCAGCAGACCACGGGAGGGAGCGGGAGGAGCAGATACGCAGTATTTT. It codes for CASRPREGAGGADTQYF.

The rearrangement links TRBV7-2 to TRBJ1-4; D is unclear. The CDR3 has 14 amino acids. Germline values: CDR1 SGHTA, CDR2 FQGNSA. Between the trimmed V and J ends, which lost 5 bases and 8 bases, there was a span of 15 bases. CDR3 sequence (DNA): TGTGCCAGCAGCACTAAATTAGGTGGGGAAAAACTGTTTTTT. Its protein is CASSTKLGGEKLFF.

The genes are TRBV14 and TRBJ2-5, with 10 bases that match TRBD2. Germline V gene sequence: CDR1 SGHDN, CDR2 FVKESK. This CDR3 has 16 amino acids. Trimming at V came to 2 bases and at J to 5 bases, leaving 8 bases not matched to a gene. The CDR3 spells CASSQLSSGSLETQYF. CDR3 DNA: TGTGCCAGCAGCCAACTTTCTAGCGGGAGTTTGGAGACCCAGTACTTC.

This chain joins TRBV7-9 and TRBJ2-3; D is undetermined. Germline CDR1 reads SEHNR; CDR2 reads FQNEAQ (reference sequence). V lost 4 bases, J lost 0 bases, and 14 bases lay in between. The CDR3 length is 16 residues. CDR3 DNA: TGTGCCAGCAGCTCCCGACTTCTACTTAGCACAGATACGCAGTATTTT. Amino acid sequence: CASSSRLLLSTDTQYF.

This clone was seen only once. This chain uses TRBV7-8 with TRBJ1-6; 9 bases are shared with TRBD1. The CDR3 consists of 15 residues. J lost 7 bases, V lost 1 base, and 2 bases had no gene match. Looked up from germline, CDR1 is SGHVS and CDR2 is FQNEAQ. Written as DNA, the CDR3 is TGTGCCAGCAGCTTAGGGGACAGGGTAAATTCACCCCTCCACTTT. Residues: CASSLGDRVNSPLHF. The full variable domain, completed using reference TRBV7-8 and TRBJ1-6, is GAGVSQSPRYKVAKRGQDVALRCDPISGHVSLFWYQQALGQGPEFLTYFQNEAQLDKSGLPSDRFFAERPEGSVSTLKIQRTQQEDSAVYLCASSLGDRVNSPLHFGNGTRLTVT.

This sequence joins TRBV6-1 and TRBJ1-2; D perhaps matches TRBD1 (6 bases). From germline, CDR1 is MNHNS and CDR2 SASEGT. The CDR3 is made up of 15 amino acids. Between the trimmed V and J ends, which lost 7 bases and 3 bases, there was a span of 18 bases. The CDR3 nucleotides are TGTGCCAGCAAAGTACAGGGCGTAGATCACTATGGCTACACCTTC. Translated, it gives CASKVQGVDHYGYTF.

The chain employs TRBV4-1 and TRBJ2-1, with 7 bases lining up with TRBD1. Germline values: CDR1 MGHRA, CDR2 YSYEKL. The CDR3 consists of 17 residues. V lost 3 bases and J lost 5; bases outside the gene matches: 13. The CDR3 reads CASSHSRGIQTDNEQFF. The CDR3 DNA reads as TGCGCCAGCAGCCACTCCAGGGGGATCCAAACAGACAATGAGCAGTTCTTC.

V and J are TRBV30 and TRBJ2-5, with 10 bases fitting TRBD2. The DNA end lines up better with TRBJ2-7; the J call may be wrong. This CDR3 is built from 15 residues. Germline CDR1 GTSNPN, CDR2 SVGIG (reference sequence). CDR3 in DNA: TGTGCCTGGAGCCAGGGACTAGCGAGGAGATACGAGCAGTACTTC. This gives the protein CAWSQGLARRYEQYF.

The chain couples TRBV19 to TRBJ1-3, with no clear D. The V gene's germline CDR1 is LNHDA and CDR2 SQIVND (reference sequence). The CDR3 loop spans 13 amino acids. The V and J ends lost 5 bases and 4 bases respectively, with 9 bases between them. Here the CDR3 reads CASSPERGNTIYF. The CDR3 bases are TGTGCCAGTAGTCCCGAGAGGGGAAACACCATATATTTT. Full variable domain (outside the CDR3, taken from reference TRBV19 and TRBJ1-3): DGGITQSPKYLFRKEGQNVTLSCEQNLNHDAMYWYRQDPGQGLRLIYYSQIVNDFQKGDIAEGYSVSREKKESFPLTVTSAQKNPTAFYLCASSPERGNTIYFGEGSWLTVV.

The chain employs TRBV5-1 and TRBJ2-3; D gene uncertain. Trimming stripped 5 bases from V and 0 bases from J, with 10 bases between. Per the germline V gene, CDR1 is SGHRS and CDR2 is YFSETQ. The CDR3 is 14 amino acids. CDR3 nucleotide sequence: TGCGCCAGCAGTTACTACTCTAGCACAGATACGCAGTATTTT. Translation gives CASSYYSSTDTQYF.